The 13 T cell receptor beta chains presented below share a single source sample, sequenced in a study of lymphopenia after photon versus proton radiotherapy. Clones were read by immunoSEQ multiplex PCR, and TCRdb kept only the in-frame ones, dropping some. The data hold 42,000 or so clones, with about 80% observed a single time. Material: peripheral blood, obtained from a patient treated with proton-based radiotherapy. All receptors derive from a woman in her 70s with pancreatic cancer.

J is TRBJ2-1 and V is TRBV19, with 12 bases matching TRBD2. The CDR3 totals 17 residues. Germline values: CDR1 LNHDA, CDR2 SQIVND (reference sequence). With V trimmed by 2 bases and J by 9 bases, 11 bases remained unmatched. CDR3 amino acids: CASSIRLAGVGQSEQFF. The CDR3 DNA reads as TGTGCCAGTAGTATACGACTAGCGGGAGTGGGGCAATCTGAGCAGTTCTTC.

For this clone: A junction end diverges from the germline sequence, so it may reflect a read error. The rearrangement uses TRBV4-3 and TRBJ2-4; 7 bases fit TRBD2. The CDR3 covers 16 residues. Germline V gene data show CDR1 as LGHNA and CDR2 as YSLEER. The DNA for the CDR3 is TGCGCCAGCAGCCAAGGTGCGGGAGCGTACATTAACATTCAATACTTC. It yields the protein CASSQGAGAYINIQYF.

The genes are TRBV7-2 and TRBJ2-5; D gene ambiguous. The CDR3 is made up of 13 amino acids. Deletions cut 3 bases from V and 6 bases from J, with 11 bases between. Germline CDR1 SGHTA, CDR2 FQGNSA. In DNA form, the CDR3 reads TGTGCCAGCAGCTTTGCAGCCCAGAAGACCCAGTACTTC. Translating it yields CASSFAAQKTQYF.

The chain employs TRBV5-1 and TRBJ1-1; D perhaps matches TRBD1 (6 bases). Germline CDR1 and CDR2: SGHRS and YFSETQ. With 0 bases removed from V and 2 bases from J, the gap between germline ends came to 20 bases. The CDR3 sequence is 18 residues long. The CDR3 reads CASSLATKSDSLNTEAFF. In DNA, the CDR3 is TGCGCCAGCAGCTTGGCCACTAAATCGGACAGCTTAAACACTGAAGCTTTCTTT.

V is TRBV28 and J is TRBJ2-5; tentatively, D is TRBD2 (6 bases). The length of the CDR3 is 15 residues. V lost 3 bases and J lost 5, with 16 bases in between. Germline CDR1 and CDR2: MDHEN and SYDVKM. DNA of the CDR3: TGTGCCAGCAGTTTTGGGGGAGGTGCCACGGAGACCCAGTACTTC. As protein: CASSFGGGATETQYF.

The rearrangement joins TRBV29-1 to TRBJ1-1; 7 nucleotides match TRBD1. The CDR3 length is 13 residues. CDR1 is SQVTM and CDR2 is ANQGSEA in the germline V gene. Trimming removed 7 bases from V and 4 bases from J; junction bases left unmatched: 9. The CDR3 sequence: CSASPGGGTEAFF. In nucleotides, the CDR3 is TGCAGCGCCTCTCCAGGGGGAGGCACTGAAGCTTTCTTT. Full variable domain (outside the CDR3, taken from reference TRBV29-1 and TRBJ1-1): SAVISQKPSRDICQRGTSLTIQCQVDSQVTMMFWYRQQPGQSLTLIATANQGSEATYESGFVIDKFPISRPNLTFSTLTVSNMSPEDSSIYLCSASPGGGTEAFFGQGTRLTVV.

The chain recombines TRBV13 with TRBJ2-1; 11 nucleotides align to TRBD2. The germline V gene encodes CDR1 PRHDT and CDR2 FYEKMQ (reference sequence). This CDR3 has 16 amino acids. Unmatched junction bases numbered 6, after V lost 4 bases and J lost 4 bases. The CDR3 loop reads CASSSSGTSGYNEQFF. The DNA for the CDR3 is TGTGCCAGCAGCTCTTCCGGGACTAGCGGTTACAATGAGCAGTTCTTC.

This sequence joins TRBV5-4 and TRBJ2-5; D unresolved. CDR1 and CDR2 from the germline V gene are SGHNT and YYREEE (reference sequence). V was cut by 4 bases and J by 0 bases, with 4 bases left in between. The CDR3 extends over 12 amino acids. The CDR3: CASSRNQETQYF. CDR3 DNA: TGTGCCAGCAGCCGGAACCAAGAGACCCAGTACTTC.

This rearrangement joins TRBV28 to TRBJ2-3; 9 nucleotides match TRBD2. After removal of 6 bases from V and 4 bases from J, the junction contained 5 bases not matched to a gene. The CDR3 extends over 14 amino acids. CDR1 is MDHEN, CDR2 SYDVKM, per germline. The DNA of the CDR3 is TGTGCCAGCAGGGATAGCGGGGGCCCAGATACGCAGTATTTT. This codes for CASRDSGGPDTQYF.

The rearrangement joins TRBV5-4 to TRBJ2-7; 9 bases match TRBD2. CDR1 SGHNT and CDR2 YYREEE come from the germline V gene (reference sequence). CDR3 length: 15 residues. Losses at the gene ends were 4 bases for V and 2 bases for J; bases not matched to a gene: 7. CDR3 nucleotides: TGTGCCAGCAGCACCGAACCTAGCGGGACCTACGAGCAGTACTTC. Translated: CASSTEPSGTYEQYF.

The chain uses TRBV7-6 and TRBJ1-3, with D tentatively TRBD1 (5 bases). V was cut by 1 base and J by 4 bases, with 20 bases left in between. CDR1 and CDR2 (germline): SGHVS, FNYEAQ. The CDR3 length is 18 residues. As DNA, the CDR3 is TGTGCCAGCAGCTTAGGGGCGTCCGGGGGGGTCGGAGGAAACACCATATATTTT. This sequence encodes CASSLGASGGVGGNTIYF.

The chain uses TRBV28 and TRBJ2-3; no clear D. The germline gives CDR1 MDHEN, CDR2 SYDVKM. V lost 5 bases and J 5 bases, leaving 11 bases between the germline ends. This CDR3 contains 13 residues. For the CDR3, the DNA is TGTGCCAGCAGTGCCCGGTGGGGAGATACGCAGTATTTT. This translates into CASSARWGDTQYF.

This chain links TRBV11-1 with TRBJ2-1; TRBD2 might be the D (6 bases). V dropped 8 bases and J dropped 7 bases, with 15 bases sitting between them. This CDR3 contains 13 residues. Germline lookup yields CDR1 SGHAT and CDR2 FQDESV (reference sequence). The DNA for the CDR3 is TGTGCCAGCCGCCTCGGAGGGAAGAATGAGCAGTTCTTC. Translating gives CASRLGGKNEQFF. The full variable domain, with the rest looked up from reference TRBV11-1 and TRBJ2-1, is EAEVAQSPRYKITEKSQAVAFWCDPISGHATLYWYRQILGQGPELLVQFQDESVVDDSQLPKDRFSAERLKGVDSTLKIQPAELGDSAMYLCASRLGGKNEQFFGPGTRLTVL.